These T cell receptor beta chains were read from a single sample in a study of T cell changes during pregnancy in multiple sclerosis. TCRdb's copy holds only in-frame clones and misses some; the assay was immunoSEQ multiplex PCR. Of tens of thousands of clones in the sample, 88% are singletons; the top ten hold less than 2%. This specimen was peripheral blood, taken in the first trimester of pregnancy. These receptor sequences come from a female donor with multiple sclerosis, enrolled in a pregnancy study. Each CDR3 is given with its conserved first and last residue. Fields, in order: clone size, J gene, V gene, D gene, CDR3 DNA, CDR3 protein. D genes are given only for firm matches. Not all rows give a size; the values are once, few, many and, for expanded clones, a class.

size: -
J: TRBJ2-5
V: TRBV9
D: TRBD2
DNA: TGTGCCAGCAGCGTAGGACTAGCGGATCAAGAGACCCAGTACTTC
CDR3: CASSVGLADQETQYF

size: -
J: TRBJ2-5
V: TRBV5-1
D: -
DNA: TGCGCCAGCAGCAGAGGACAAGAGACCCAGTACTTC
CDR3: CASSRGQETQYF

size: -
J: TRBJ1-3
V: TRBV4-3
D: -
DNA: TGCGCCAGCAGCCAAGATGGCAGTTCTGGAAACACCATATATTTT
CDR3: CASSQDGSSGNTIYF

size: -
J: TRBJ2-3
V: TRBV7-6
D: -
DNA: TGTGCCAGCAGCCGGGACACCGGCACAGATACGCAGTATTTT
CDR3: CASSRDTGTDTQYF

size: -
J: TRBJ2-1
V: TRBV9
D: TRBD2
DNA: TGTGCCAGCAGCGTCGGATCCGGGACTAGCGTGCCCAATGAGCAGTTCTTC
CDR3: CASSVGSGTSVPNEQFF

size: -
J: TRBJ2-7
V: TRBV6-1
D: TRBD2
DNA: TGTGCCAGCAGTGACCTAGCGGGGTACGAGCAGTACTTC
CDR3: CASSDLAGYEQYF

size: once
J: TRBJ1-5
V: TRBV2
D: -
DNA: TGTGCCAGCAGTGACGGCAGGGGCGGGCCCCAGCATTTT
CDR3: CASSDGRGGPQHF

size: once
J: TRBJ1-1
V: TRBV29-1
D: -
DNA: TGCAGCGCCACTAACACTGAAGCTTTCTTT
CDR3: CSATNTEAFF

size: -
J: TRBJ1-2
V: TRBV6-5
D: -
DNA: TGTGCCAGCACCCCGACAGCTAACTATGGCTACACCTTC
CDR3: CASTPTANYGYTF

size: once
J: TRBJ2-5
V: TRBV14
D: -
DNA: TGTGCCAGCAGCCCCGACACCAGATTCATGAAGACCCAGTACTTC
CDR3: CASSPDTRFMKTQYF

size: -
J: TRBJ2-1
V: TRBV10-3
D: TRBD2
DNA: TGTGCCCTCGGCGGGAGATCGAAGGATGAGCAGTTCTTC
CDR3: CALGGRSKDEQFF

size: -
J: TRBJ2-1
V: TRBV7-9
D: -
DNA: TGTGCCAGCAGCTTACGACAGGCGGGACAGATTGAGCAGTTCTTC
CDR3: CASSLRQAGQIEQFF

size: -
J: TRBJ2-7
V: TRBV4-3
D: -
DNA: TGCGCCAGCAGCCAAGATCCCGGGTTCACCGGCTCCGAGCAGTACTTC
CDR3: CASSQDPGFTGSEQYF

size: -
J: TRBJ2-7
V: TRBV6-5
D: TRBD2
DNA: TGTGCCAGCAGTACCGCCGGGACTAGTCTCAAGCAGTACTTC
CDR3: CASSTAGTSLKQYF

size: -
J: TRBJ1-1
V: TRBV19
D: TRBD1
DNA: TGTGCCAGTAGTATAGTGGGGACAGGGAGAATGGGCACTGAAGCTTTCTTT
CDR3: CASSIVGTGRMGTEAFF

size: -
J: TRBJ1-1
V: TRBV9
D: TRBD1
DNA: TGTGCCAGCAGCGTAGGCAGGGGGCTTAGGAACACTGAAGCTTTCTTT
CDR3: CASSVGRGLRNTEAFF

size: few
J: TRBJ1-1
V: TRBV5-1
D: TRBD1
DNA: TGCGCCAGCAGCTCGCCGGGACAGGCGAACACTGAAGCTTTCTTT
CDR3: CASSSPGQANTEAFF

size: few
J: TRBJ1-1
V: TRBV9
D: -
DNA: TGTGCCAGCAGCGGGGGATCCACAGGGCATGAAGCTTTCTTT
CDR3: CASSGGSTGHEAFF

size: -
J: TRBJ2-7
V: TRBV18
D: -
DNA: TGTGCCAGCTCACCACCGAAGTCCCGGGTCCCCTACGAGCAGTACTTC
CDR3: CASSPPKSRVPYEQYF

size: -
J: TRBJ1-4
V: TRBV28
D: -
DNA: TGTGCCAGCGGGCAGGGTGCAACTAATGAAAAACTGTTTTTT
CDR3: CASGQGATNEKLFF

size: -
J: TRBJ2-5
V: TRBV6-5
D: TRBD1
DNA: TGTGCCAGCAGTCTCGTGACAGGGGGAAAAGAGACCCAGTACTTC
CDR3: CASSLVTGGKETQYF

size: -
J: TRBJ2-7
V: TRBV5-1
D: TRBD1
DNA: TGCGCCAGCAGCCTCTGGACAGGGGAGGGCGAGCAGTACTTC
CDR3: CASSLWTGEGEQYF

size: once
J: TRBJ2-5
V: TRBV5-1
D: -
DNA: TGCGCCAGCAGCTTCCGTCCGGGCCTAGCGGAGACCCAGTACTTC
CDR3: CASSFRPGLAETQYF

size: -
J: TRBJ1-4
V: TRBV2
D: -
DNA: TGTGCCAGCGCACAGTCGGGGAGGAGGGAAAAACTGTTTTTT
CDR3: CASAQSGRREKLFF

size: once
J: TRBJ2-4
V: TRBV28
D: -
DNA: TGTGCCAGCAGCCTAACAAAAACTATCATTCAGTACTTC
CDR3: CASSLTKTIIQYF

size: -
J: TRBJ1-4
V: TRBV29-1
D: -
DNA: TGCAGCTTCTGGGGGGCAACTAATGAAAAACTGTTTTTT
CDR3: CSFWGATNEKLFF

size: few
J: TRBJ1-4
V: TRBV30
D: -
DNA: TGTGCCGGGACTGACAGGACCGCAACTAATGAAAAACTGTTTTTT
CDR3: CAGTDRTATNEKLFF

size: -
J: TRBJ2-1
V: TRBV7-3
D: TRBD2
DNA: TGTGCCAGCAGCTTGAGGACTAGCGGGAGGCATAATGAGCAGTTCTTC
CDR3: CASSLRTSGRHNEQFF

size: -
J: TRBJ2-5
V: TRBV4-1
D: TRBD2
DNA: TGCGCCAGCAGCCAATTAGCGGGAGGGCCGGAAGAGACCCAGTACTTC
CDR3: CASSQLAGGPEETQYF

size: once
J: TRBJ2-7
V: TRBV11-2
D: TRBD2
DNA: TGTGCCAGTGGTTTAGCGGGCCCGACCTACGAGCAGTACTTC
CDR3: CASGLAGPTYEQYF

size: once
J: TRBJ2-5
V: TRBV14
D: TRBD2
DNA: TGTGCCAGCAGCCTGACTAGCGGGAGCCATCCGAGAGGGACCCAGTACTTC
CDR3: CASSLTSGSHPRGTQYF

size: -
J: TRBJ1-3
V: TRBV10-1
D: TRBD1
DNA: TGCGCCAGTTCCCGGACAGGAATCGACACCATATATTTT
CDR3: CASSRTGIDTIYF

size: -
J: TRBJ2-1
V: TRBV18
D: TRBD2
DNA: TGTGCCAGCTCCCAAAACCCTAGCGGGAGCGATGAGCAGTTCTTC
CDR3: CASSQNPSGSDEQFF

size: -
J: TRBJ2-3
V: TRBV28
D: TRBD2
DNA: TGTGCCAGCAGTTTTGTACTAGCGGGAGGGGGAACGAGAAATACGCAGTATTTT
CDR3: CASSFVLAGGGTRNTQYF

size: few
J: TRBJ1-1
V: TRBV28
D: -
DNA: TGTGCCAGCAGTTTACCATACACTGAAGCTTTCTTT
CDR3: CASSLPYTEAFF

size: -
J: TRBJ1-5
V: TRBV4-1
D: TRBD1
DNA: TGCGCCAGCAGCCAAGAGCCGACAGGGTATAGCAATCAGCCCCAGCATTTT
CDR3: CASSQEPTGYSNQPQHF

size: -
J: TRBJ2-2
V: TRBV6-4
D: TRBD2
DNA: TGTGCCAGCAGAGATATAGCGGGAGCGGACACCGGGGAGCTGTTTTTT
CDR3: CASRDIAGADTGELFF

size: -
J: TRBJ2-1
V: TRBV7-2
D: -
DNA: TGTGCCAGCAGCCAGAACCGGGAAGAGCAGTTCTTC
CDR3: CASSQNREEQFF

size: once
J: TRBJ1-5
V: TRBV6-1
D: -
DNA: TGTGCCAGCAGTGTTTCCGATCAGCCCCAGCATTTT
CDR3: CASSVSDQPQHF

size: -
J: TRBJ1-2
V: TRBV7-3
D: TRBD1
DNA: TGTGCCAGCAGACGGACAGGGCATGGCTACACCTTC
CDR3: CASRRTGHGYTF

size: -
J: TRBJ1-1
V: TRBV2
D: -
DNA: TGTGCCAGCAGCGAGACAGATGAGGCTTTCTTT
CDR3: CASSETDEAFF

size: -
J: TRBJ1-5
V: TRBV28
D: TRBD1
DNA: TGTGCCAGCAGTGACAGGGCCCATCAGCCCCAGCATTTT
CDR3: CASSDRAHQPQHF

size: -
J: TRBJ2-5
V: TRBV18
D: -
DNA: TGTGCCAGCTCACCTGCCGCAGGGCAAGAGACCCAGTACTTC
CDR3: CASSPAAGQETQYF

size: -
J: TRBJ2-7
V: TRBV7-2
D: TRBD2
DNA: TGTGCCAGCAGCTCCGGACTAGCGGGGCCCGAGCAGTACTTC
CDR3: CASSSGLAGPEQYF

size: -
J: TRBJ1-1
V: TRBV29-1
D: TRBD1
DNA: TGCAGCGTTGGGTGGGACAGCCTTATGAACACTGAAGCTTTCTTT
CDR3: CSVGWDSLMNTEAFF

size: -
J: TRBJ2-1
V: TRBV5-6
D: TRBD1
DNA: TGTGCCAGCAGCCAGGGCCCGGGACAGGCGTACAATGAGCAGTTCTTC
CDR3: CASSQGPGQAYNEQFF

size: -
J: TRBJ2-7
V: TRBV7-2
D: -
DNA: TGTGCCAGCAGCTTATGGGGTATCGGGGACTACGAGCAGTACTTC
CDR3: CASSLWGIGDYEQYF

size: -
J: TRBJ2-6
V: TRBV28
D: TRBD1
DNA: TGTGCCAGCAGTTTTAACAGGGGGATGTCTGGGGCCAACGTCCTGACTTTC
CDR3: CASSFNRGMSGANVLTF

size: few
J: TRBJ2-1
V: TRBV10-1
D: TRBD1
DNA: TGCGCCAGCAGCACAGGGACAGGGGCACAGTTCTTC
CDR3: CASSTGTGAQFF

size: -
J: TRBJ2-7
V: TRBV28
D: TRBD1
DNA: TGTGCCAGCAGGCTACAGGGGGCCAGTCCCTACGAGCAGTACTTC
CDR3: CASRLQGASPYEQYF

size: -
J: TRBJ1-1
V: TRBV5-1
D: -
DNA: TGCGCCAGCAGCTTGGCGATTACAGGGAACACTGAAGCTTTCTTT
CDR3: CASSLAITGNTEAFF

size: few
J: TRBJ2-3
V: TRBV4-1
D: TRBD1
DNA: TGCGCCAGCAGCCAAGAGCAGACAGGGGTGACAGATACGCAGTATTTT
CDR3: CASSQEQTGVTDTQYF

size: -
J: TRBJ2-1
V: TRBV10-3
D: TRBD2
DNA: TGTGCCATCAGTGAGTCTCGCGGGAGGGGTGTGAATGAGCAGTTCTTC
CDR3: CAISESRGRGVNEQFF

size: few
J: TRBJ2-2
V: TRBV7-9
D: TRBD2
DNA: TGTGCCAGCAGCATGGGACTAGCGGGAAACACCGGGGAGCTGTTTTTT
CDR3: CASSMGLAGNTGELFF

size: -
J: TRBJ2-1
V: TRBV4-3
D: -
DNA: TGCGCCAGCAGCCAAGATAGGGACTCAGAGCAGTTCTTC
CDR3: CASSQDRDSEQFF